This note documents a single T cell receptor beta chain sequence. CDR1 is MDHEN and CDR2 is SYDVKM in the germline V gene. The CDR3 length is 12 residues. V was pared by 10 bases and J by 2 bases, with 12 bases between. This entry belongs to a study of T cells in localized non-small cell lung cancer. The method was immunoSEQ multiplex PCR; TCRdb's version includes in-frame clones alone and lacks a portion of them. The sample shows around 50,000 clones, around 84% of them seen only once. The source of this sequence is a female donor with stage II lung adenocarcinoma. The material was PBMCs, obtained before any cancer treatment. V and J are TRBV28 and TRBJ2-7; D is unresolved. The CDR3: CATDSSAYEQYF. The CDR3 region has the DNA TGTGCCACCGACTCCAGTGCCTACGAGCAGTACTTC. The full variable domain, its missing parts supplied by reference TRBV28 and TRBJ2-7, is DVKVTQSSRYLVKRTGEKVFLECVQDMDHENMFWYRQDPGLGLRLIYFSYDVKMKEKGDIPEGYSVSREKKERFSLILESASTNQTSMYLCATDSSAYEQYFGPGTRLTVT.